Listed below are T cell receptor beta chains from one sample, sequenced in a study of beta chain features in type 1 diabetes. Here immunoSEQ multiplex PCR was the method, and the copy in TCRdb shows in-frame clones only, minus some. The profile shows 300,000 to 350,000 clones, 6.5% to 10% of them singletons. Sequencing was carried out using central memory CD4+ T cells from blood. The receptors derive from a woman between 18 and 29 years old in good health. CDR3s include the opening cysteine and the closing phenylalanine or tryptophan. The D gene is left open where the match is weak. The size field is filled for only some rows; it gives once, few, many or a size class.

DNA,CDR3,D,J,size,V
TGTGCCAGCAGTTCCTACGGACTAGCGGGAGGGGATGAGCAGTTCTTC,CASSSYGLAGGDEQFF,TRBD2,TRBJ2-1,few,TRBV28
TGTGCCAGCGAGGGGTTTTCCTCCTACGAGCAGTACTTC,CASEGFSSYEQYF,NA,TRBJ2-7,many,TRBV6-1
TGTGCCAGCAGCCTAGGTTTACAGTTGGCCTACGAGCAGTACTTC,CASSLGLQLAYEQYF,NA,TRBJ2-7,NA,TRBV11-2
TGTGCCAGTAGTAGAGGATCTACCTCGGGGGGCACAGATACGCAGTATTTT,CASSRGSTSGGTDTQYF,NA,TRBJ2-3,NA,TRBV19
TGTGCCAGCAGCGTGCGTGGGGATGGGAGCGGGGAGCTGTTTTTT,CASSVRGDGSGELFF,NA,TRBJ2-2,NA,TRBV7-2
TGTGCCAGCAGCTTGATCGGAGCTTTCTTT,CASSLIGAFF,NA,TRBJ1-1,many,TRBV7-9
TGTGCCAGCAGCAAGAGCGGGAGGACCCAAAACATTCAGTACTTC,CASSKSGRTQNIQYF,TRBD2,TRBJ2-4,few,TRBV7-9
TGTGCCAGCACTCCCGGGACTTCCATTTCCTACGAGCAGTACTTC,CASTPGTSISYEQYF,NA,TRBJ2-7,NA,TRBV6-1
TGTGCCAGTAGTCTCGACAGGGATCAGCCCCAGCATTTT,CASSLDRDQPQHF,TRBD1,TRBJ1-5,few,TRBV19
TGTGCCAGCCGGGGCGAAGATCAGCCCCAGCATTTT,CASRGEDQPQHF,NA,TRBJ1-5,few,TRBV2
TGTGCCAGCAGCTCCCGGTACCGCTACGAGCAGTACTTC,CASSSRYRYEQYF,NA,TRBJ2-7,NA,TRBV7-2
TGCGCCAGCAGCTTGCCGCCACCCGCAGATACGCAGTATTTT,CASSLPPPADTQYF,NA,TRBJ2-3,few,TRBV5-1
TGCGCCAGCAGCACCGGACTAGCGGGCCACACAGATACGCAGTATTTT,CASSTGLAGHTDTQYF,TRBD2,TRBJ2-3,NA,TRBV5-1
TGCGCCAGCAGTGTTCCGGGACAGTTTCCCTACGAGCAGTACTTC,CASSVPGQFPYEQYF,TRBD1,TRBJ2-7,many,TRBV10-2
TGTGCCAGCAGTTACAACGGGGATTCGGGCTACACCTTC,CASSYNGDSGYTF,NA,TRBJ1-2,NA,TRBV27
TGTGCCAGCTCACCACAGGGTGGAGGAAACACCATATATTTT,CASSPQGGGNTIYF,NA,TRBJ1-3,NA,TRBV18
TGTGCCAGCGAATCACAGGGGTTACAGCCCCAGCATTTT,CASESQGLQPQHF,TRBD1,TRBJ1-5,few,TRBV19
TGTGCCAGCTCACCCGGACTTGTGGACAATGAGCAGTTCTTC,CASSPGLVDNEQFF,NA,TRBJ2-1,NA,TRBV18
TGTGCCAGCAGCTTAAACCCCGGGGATATGGCCCAGTACTTC,CASSLNPGDMAQYF,NA,TRBJ2-5,NA,TRBV7-3
TGTGCCAGCAGCCAAGACAGGGGCGCTGAAGCTTTCTTT,CASSQDRGAEAFF,TRBD1,TRBJ1-1,many,TRBV7-8
TGTGCCACCAGCAGCGATATCTGGGACAATGAGCAGTTCTTC,CATSSDIWDNEQFF,NA,TRBJ2-1,NA,TRBV15
TGTGCCAGCAGCCGTTCTAGCGGGACCACAGATACGCAGTATTTT,CASSRSSGTTDTQYF,TRBD2,TRBJ2-3,NA,TRBV7-9
TGCGCCAGCAGCTGGGTCGGGGGCTCTGGGGCCAACGTCCTGACTTTC,CASSWVGGSGANVLTF,NA,TRBJ2-6,many,TRBV5-1
TGTGCCAGCAGTGACAGGGGGCCGATAGATACGCAGTATTTT,CASSDRGPIDTQYF,TRBD1,TRBJ2-3,NA,TRBV6-1
TGTGCCAGCAGGCAGGCGGTAAACACCGGGGAGCTGTTTTTT,CASRQAVNTGELFF,NA,TRBJ2-2,NA,TRBV6-1
TGTGCCAGCAGCTTAAGTTCAGGCTCTGGGGCCAACGTCCTGACTTTC,CASSLSSGSGANVLTF,NA,TRBJ2-6,NA,TRBV7-3
TGTGCCAGCAGCCAGAGAGCAACCCAGTACTTC,CASSQRATQYF,NA,TRBJ2-5,many,TRBV11-1
TGTGCCAGCAGCTTCAGGACAGAAAACTATGGCTACACCTTC,CASSFRTENYGYTF,NA,TRBJ1-2,NA,TRBV7-2
TGTGCCATCAGTGAGCCCCTAGCGGGGGGAACCTACGAGCAGTACTTC,CAISEPLAGGTYEQYF,TRBD2,TRBJ2-7,few,TRBV10-3
TGTGCCAGCAGTGAACAGCGGTCCTACGAGCAGTACTTC,CASSEQRSYEQYF,NA,TRBJ2-7,many,TRBV6-1
TGTGCCATCAGCGAGACCGGGGAGCTGTTTTTT,CAISETGELFF,NA,TRBJ2-2,NA,TRBV6-1
TGTGCCAGCAGCTTAGGGGGAGCGAACACCGGGGAGCTGTTTTTT,CASSLGGANTGELFF,NA,TRBJ2-2,NA,TRBV7-2
TGTGCCAGCAGCTTGGACTGGGATAGGGAGACCCAGTACTTC,CASSLDWDRETQYF,NA,TRBJ2-5,few,TRBV7-9
TGCGCCAGCCGTCGCCTGTCAGGGGTGAACACTGAAGCTTTCTTT,CASRRLSGVNTEAFF,NA,TRBJ1-1,NA,TRBV5-1
TGTGCCAGCAGTTTAGCTAGGACTAGCGTAGGTTCCGGGGAGCTGTTTTTT,CASSLARTSVGSGELFF,TRBD2,TRBJ2-2,NA,TRBV27
TGTGCCACCAGCAGAGGCCTGGCAACAGATACGCAGTATTTT,CATSRGLATDTQYF,NA,TRBJ2-3,NA,TRBV15
TGTGCCAGCAGCCCGGGACAGGGTATAAGTCAGCCCCAGCATTTT,CASSPGQGISQPQHF,TRBD1,TRBJ1-5,NA,TRBV7-2
TGTGCCATCAGTGGGGGACAGGGTAGCAATCAGCCCCAGCATTTT,CAISGGQGSNQPQHF,TRBD1,TRBJ1-5,NA,TRBV10-3
TGCAGCGTCCGGACGTCAGATACGCAGTATTTT,CSVRTSDTQYF,NA,TRBJ2-3,NA,TRBV29-1
TGTGCCACCAGCCGACCCAGGGAGACCCAGTACTTC,CATSRPRETQYF,NA,TRBJ2-5,NA,TRBV15